This TCR beta chain was documented in a study of graft-versus-host responses after intestinal transplantation. Graft tissue was processed to release intraepithelial and lamina propria lymphocytes. Assay used: immunoSEQ multiplex PCR; TCRdb lists only in-frame clones, some missing. Here the sample spans about 8,000 clones, 74% being singletons. V shed 1 base and J shed 5 bases, with 12 bases lying between them. Looked up from germline, CDR1 is LNHNV and CDR2 is YYDKDF (reference sequence). The CDR3 is 15 residues long. The receptor's source is a human patient who received an intestinal transplant, so some T cells may come from the graft donor. The material sequenced was ileum tissue, taken about 490 days after intestinal transplant. The J gene is TRBJ1-5, the V gene TRBV15; tentative D call: TRBD1 (5 bases). This chain's CDR3 is CATSRVGAVHQPQHF. The CDR3 bases are TGTGCCACCAGCAGAGTAGGGGCAGTACATCAGCCCCAGCATTTT.